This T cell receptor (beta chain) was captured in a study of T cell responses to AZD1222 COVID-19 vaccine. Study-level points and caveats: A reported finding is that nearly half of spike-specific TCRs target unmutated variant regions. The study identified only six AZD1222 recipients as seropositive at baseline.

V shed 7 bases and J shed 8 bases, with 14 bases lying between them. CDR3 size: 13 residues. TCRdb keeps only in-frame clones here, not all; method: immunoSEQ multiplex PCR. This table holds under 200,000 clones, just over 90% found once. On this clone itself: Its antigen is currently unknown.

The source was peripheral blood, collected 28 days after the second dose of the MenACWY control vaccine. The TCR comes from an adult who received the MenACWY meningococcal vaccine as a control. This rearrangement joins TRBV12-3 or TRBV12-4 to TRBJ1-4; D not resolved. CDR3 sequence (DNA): TGTGCCAGCACCAAGGGTGTCGGCGAAAAACTGTTTTTT. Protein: CASTKGVGEKLFF.